This TCR beta chain was recovered during a study of graft-versus-host responses after intestinal transplantation. Turning to the study itself: Every recipient had anti-thymocyte globulin induction and approximately 3 years of tacrolimus plus steroids.

Regarding this clone: Its target is unknown. The identical CDR3 is also encoded by other nucleotide sequences in the sample.

The table came from immunoSEQ multiplex PCR; TCRdb's copy has only in-frame clones and leaves some out. The table lists fewer than 65,000 clones, about 89% of them singletons, with 0.62% in the top ten. The CDR3 is made up of 13 amino acids. With 2 bases removed from V and 2 bases from J, the gap between germline ends came to 3 bases. Germline CDR1 is SGHTA and CDR2 is FQGTGA. The chain uses TRBV7-3 and TRBJ2-2; D is unresolved. This receptor was identified in a human donor who was the organ donor for an intestinal transplant. This specimen consisted of unstimulated CD4+ T cells sorted from spleen or lymph node cells, obtained before transplant. The CDR3 bases are TGTGCCAGCAGCTTACTTAACACCGGGGAGCTGTTTTTT. Translation: CASSLLNTGELFF.